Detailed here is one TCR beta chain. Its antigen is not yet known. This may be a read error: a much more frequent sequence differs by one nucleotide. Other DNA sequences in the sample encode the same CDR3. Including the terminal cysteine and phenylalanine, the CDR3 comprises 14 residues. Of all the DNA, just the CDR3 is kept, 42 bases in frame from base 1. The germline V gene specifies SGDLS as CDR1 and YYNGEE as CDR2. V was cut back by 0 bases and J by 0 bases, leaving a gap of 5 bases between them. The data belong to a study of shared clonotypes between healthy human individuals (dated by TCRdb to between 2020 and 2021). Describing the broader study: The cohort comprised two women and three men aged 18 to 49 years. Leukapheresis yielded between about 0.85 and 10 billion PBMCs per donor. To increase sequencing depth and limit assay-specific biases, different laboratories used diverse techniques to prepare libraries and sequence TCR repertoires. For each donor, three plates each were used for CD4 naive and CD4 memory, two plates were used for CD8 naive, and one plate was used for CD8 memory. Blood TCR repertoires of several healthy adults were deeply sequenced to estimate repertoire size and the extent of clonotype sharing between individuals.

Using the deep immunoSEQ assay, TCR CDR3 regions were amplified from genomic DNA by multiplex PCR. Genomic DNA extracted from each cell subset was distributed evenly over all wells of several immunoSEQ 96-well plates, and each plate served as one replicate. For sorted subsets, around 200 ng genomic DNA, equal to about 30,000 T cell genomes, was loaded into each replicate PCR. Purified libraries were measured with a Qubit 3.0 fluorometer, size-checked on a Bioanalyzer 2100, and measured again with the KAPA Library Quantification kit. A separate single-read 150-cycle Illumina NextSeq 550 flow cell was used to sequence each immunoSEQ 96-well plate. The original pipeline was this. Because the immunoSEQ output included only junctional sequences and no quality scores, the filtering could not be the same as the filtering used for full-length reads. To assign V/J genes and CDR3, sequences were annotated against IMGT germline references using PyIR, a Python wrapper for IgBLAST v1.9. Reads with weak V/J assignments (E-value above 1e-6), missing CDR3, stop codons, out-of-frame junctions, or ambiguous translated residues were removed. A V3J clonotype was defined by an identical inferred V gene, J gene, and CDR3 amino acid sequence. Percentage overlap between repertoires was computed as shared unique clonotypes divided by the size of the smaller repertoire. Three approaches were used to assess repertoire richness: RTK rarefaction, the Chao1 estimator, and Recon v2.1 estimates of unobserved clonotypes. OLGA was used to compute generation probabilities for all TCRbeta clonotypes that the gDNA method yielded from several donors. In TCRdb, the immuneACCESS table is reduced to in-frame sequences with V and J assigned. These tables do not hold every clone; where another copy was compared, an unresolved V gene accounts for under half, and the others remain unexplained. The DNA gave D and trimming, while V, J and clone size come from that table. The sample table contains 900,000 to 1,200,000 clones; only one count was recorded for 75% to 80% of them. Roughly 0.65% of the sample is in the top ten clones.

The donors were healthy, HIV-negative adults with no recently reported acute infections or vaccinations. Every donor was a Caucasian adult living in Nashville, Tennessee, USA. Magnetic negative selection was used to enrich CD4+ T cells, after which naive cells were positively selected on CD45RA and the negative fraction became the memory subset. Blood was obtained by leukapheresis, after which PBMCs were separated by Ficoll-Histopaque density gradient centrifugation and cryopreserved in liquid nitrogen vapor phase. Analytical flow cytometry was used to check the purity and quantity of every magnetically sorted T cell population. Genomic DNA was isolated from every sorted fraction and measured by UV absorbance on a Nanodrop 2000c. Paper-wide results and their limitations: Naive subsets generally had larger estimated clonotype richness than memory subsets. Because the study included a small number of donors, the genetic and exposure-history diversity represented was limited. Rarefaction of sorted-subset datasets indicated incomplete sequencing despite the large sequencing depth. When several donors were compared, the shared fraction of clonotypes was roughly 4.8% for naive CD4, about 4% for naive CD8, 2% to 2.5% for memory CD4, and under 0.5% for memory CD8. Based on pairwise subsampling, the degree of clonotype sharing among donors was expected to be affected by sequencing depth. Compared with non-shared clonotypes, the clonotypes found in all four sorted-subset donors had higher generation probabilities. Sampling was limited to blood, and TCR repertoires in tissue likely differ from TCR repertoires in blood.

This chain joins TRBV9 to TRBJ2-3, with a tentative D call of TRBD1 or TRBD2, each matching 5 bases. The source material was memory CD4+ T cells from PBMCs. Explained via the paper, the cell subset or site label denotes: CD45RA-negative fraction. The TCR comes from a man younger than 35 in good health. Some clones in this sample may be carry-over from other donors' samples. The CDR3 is CASSVGGSTDTQYF. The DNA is TGTGCCAGCAGCGTAGGGGGGAGCACAGATACGCAGTATTTT. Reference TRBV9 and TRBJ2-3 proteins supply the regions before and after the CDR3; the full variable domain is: DSGVTQTPKHLITATGQRVTLRCSPRSGDLSVYWYQQSLDQGLQFLIQYYNGEERAKGNILERFSAQQFPDLHSELNLSSLELGDSALYFCASSVGGSTDTQYFGPGTRLTVL.